This TCR beta chain was recorded in a study of cytomegalovirus exposure and HLA in healthy donors. Study-wide points: The authors enumerated under 200 TCR beta chains as linked to cytomegalovirus. Most of the TCR beta V segments (in an earlier analysis) were productive either about 87% or about 30% of the time.

Researchers ran the PCR with 60 Vbeta and 13 Jbeta primers. Assay: immunoSEQ multiplex PCR; the TCRdb copy retains only in-frame clones and omits some. The profile shows 85,000 to 110,000 clones, around two thirds of them singletons. As to this clone: Its antigen is as yet unknown.

Per germline, CDR1 SEHNR and CDR2 FQNEAQ (reference sequence). The CDR3 loop spans 15 amino acids. The J segment lost 4 bases and the V segment lost 6 bases, leaving 8 bases of the junction unmatched. The clonotype was recovered from a woman aged 50 to 65 in good health and CMV-seronegative. Sequenced sample: PBMCs. The chain carries TRBV7-9 and TRBJ1-4, with 7 bases identical to TRBD1. CDR3 in DNA: TGTGCCAGCAGAATGACAGGGTTCGGTAATGAAAAACTGTTTTTT. Protein: CASRMTGFGNEKLFF.